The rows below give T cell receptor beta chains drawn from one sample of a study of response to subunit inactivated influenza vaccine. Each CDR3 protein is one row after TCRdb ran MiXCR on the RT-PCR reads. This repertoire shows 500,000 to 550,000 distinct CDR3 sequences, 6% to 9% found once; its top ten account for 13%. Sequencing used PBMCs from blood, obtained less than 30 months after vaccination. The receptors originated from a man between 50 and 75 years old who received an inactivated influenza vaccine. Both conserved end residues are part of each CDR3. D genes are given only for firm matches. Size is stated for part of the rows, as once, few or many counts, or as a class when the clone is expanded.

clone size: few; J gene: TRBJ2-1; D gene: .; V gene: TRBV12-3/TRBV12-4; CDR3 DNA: TGTGCCAGCAGTTCCCCTACGTTGGGTGAGCAGTTCTTC; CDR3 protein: CASSSPTLGEQFF
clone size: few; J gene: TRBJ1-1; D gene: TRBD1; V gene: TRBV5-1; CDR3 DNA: TGCGCCAGCAGCAAACAGACAGGGGTCAAGAACACTGAAGCTTTCTTT; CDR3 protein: CASSKQTGVKNTEAFF
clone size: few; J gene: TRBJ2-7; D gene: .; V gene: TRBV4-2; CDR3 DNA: TGTGCCAGCAGCCAAGCGAACACCGACTACTACGAGCAGTACTTC; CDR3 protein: CASSQANTDYYEQYF
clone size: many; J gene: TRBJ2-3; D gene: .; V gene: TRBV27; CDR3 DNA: TGTGCCAGCGGACAGAACACAGATACGCAGTATTTT; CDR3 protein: CASGQNTDTQYF
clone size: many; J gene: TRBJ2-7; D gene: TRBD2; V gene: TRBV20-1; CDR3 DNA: TGCAGTGCTGGACTAGCGGGAGGTTCAAACGAGCAGTACTTC; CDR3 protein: CSAGLAGGSNEQYF
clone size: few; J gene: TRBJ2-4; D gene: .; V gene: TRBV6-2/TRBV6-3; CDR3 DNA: TGTGCCAGCAGTGCCCGGAGTGGGCCCAAAAACATTCAGTACTTC; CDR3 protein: CASSARSGPKNIQYF
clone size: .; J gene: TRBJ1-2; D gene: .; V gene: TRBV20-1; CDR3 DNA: TGCAGTGCTAGTTCTGGCAGGGCTCGAGTTAACTATGGCTACACCTTC; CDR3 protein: CSASSGRARVNYGYTF
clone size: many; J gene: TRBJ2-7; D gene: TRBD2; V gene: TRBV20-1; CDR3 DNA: TGCAGTGCTACCCGGGGGGGCCGCGAGCAGTACTTC; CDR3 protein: CSATRGGREQYF
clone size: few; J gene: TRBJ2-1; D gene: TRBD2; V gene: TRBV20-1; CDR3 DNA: TGCAGTGCTAGAGAAGTAGCGGGAGGTGAGCAGTTCTTC; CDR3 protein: CSAREVAGGEQFF
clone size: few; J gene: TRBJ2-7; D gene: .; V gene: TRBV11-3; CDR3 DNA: TGTGCCAGCAGCTTTACGGGAGTAGGCGAGCAGTACTTC; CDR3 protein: CASSFTGVGEQYF
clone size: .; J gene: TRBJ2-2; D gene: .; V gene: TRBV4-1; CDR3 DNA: TGCGCCAGCAGCGTTCAGCCGGGACAGAACACCGGGGAGCTGTTTTTT; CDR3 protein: CASSVQPGQNTGELFF
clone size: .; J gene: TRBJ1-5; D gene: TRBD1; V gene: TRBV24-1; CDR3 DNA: TGTGCCACCAGTGATTTGCGCCTGGGACAGGGGGTTCGATATCAGCCCCAGCATTTT; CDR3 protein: CATSDLRLGQGVRYQPQHF
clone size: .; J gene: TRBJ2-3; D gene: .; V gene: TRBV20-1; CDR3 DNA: TGCAGTGGGGGGTCCCCCGCAGATACGCAGTATTTT; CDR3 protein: CSGGSPADTQYF
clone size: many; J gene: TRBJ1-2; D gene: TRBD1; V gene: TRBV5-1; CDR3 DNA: TGCGCCAGCAGCTGCTACTACAGGGGGACTAACTATGGCTACACCTTC; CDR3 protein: CASSCYYRGTNYGYTF
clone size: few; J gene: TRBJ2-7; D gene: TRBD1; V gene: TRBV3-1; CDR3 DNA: TGTGCCAGCAGCCAAGATCCAGGGGGAGAGCAGTACTTC; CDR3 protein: CASSQDPGGEQYF
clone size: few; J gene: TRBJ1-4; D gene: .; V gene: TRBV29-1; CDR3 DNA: TGCAGCGTTGAAGACAGGGCTAATGAAAAACTGTTTTTT; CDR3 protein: CSVEDRANEKLFF
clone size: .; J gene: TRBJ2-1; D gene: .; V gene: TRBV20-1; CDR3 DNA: TGCAGCCACCTTGACTATAGGGGCTATGAGCAGTTCTTC; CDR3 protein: CSHLDYRGYEQFF
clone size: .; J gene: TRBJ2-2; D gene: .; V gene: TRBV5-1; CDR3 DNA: TGCGCCAGCAGCCTAAGCTCCTTTATTGGCACCGGGGAGCTGTTTTTT; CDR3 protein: CASSLSSFIGTGELFF
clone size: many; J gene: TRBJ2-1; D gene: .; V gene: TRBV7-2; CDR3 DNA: TGTGCCAGCAGCTTATTCCGCGAGCAGTTCTTC; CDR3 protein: CASSLFREQFF
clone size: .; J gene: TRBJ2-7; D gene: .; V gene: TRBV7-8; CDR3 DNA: TGTGCCAGCGGGTCATTCTTTCTAGAGCAGTACTTC; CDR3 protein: CASGSFFLEQYF
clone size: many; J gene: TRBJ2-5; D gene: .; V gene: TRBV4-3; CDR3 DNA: TGCGCCAGCAGCCAAGTTAACTTCCCCCCAGCCCAGTACTTC; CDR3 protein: CASSQVNFPPAQYF